Below are 5 T cell receptor beta chains sequenced from a single sample in a study of cytomegalovirus exposure and HLA in healthy donors. TCRdb's table, derived via immunoSEQ multiplex PCR, lists solely in-frame clones and lacks some. Here the sample spans roughly 100,000 clones, just under 95% being singletons. Sequencing was carried out using PBMCs. All receptors come from a woman between 18 and 30 years old in good health and CMV-seronegative.

This clone was observed a handful of times. The V gene is TRBV4-1, the J gene TRBJ2-6; possible D gene TRBD1, 6 bases. The CDR3 is 16 residues long. Germline V gene sequence: CDR1 MGHRA, CDR2 YSYEKL. Trimming removed 0 bases from V and 0 bases from J, with 6 bases in between. The CDR3, as DNA: TGCGCCAGCAGCCAAGAACAGGGCTCTGGGGCCAACGTCCTGACTTTC. Protein sequence: CASSQEQGSGANVLTF.

On this clone: The junction departs from the called germline gene at one end, perhaps through a read error. The rearrangement joins TRBV5-6 to TRBJ2-7, with TRBD2 matching over 11 bases. The CDR3 loop spans 12 amino acids. Germline lookup yields CDR1 SGHDT and CDR2 YYEEEE. Here the CDR3 DNA reads TGTGCCACCAGTCGGCTAGCGGGAGGCCGACGATTC. Residues: CATSRLAGGRRF.

The chain uses TRBV5-4 and TRBJ2-5; 15 nucleotides match TRBD2. Germline lookup yields CDR1 SGHNT and CDR2 YYREEE (reference sequence). The length of the CDR3 is 19 residues. Trimming cost V 0 bases and J 2 bases; bases outside gene matches: 8. CDR3 sequence reads: CASSLAGTSGGSSQETQYF. DNA of the CDR3: TGTGCCAGCAGCTTGGCCGGGACTAGCGGGGGGAGCAGTCAAGAGACCCAGTACTTC.

The chain joins TRBV6-4 to TRBJ2-5, with 8 bases that match TRBD2. The CDR3 has 16 residues. J was trimmed by 5 bases and V by 0 bases; bases with no gene match: 8. Germline assignment: CDR1 MRHNA and CDR2 SNTAGT. The CDR3 bases are TGTGCCAGCAGTGACTCGATTCCGGGGGGGCTCGAGACCCAGTACTTC. Protein product: CASSDSIPGGLETQYF.

The V call is TRBV9, the J call TRBJ1-2, with a weak D call TRBD1 (6 bases). There are 16 residues in the CDR3. V was cut by 6 bases and J by 0 bases, with 18 bases left in between. The V gene's germline CDR1 is SGDLS and CDR2 YYNGEE. This CDR3 reads CASTRGGQGTNYGYTF. The CDR3 bases are TGTGCCAGCACACGAGGTGGGCAGGGGACTAACTATGGCTACACCTTC.